This record concerns one TCR beta chain sequence. This same CDR3 is encoded by further DNA sequences in the sample. These data belong to a study of shared clonotypes between healthy human individuals. The table came from immunoSEQ multiplex PCR; TCRdb's copy has only in-frame clones and leaves some out. The sample has some 1,600,000 clones, 95% to 99% seen once. With 3 bases removed from V and 1 base from J, the gap between germline ends came to 9 bases. Germline V gene sequence: CDR1 MDHEN, CDR2 SYDVKM. The length of the CDR3 is 14 residues. The clonotype comes from a man aged 30 to 39 in good health. V usage is TRBV28 and J usage is TRBJ1-1; maybe TRBD1 (5 bases). Sequencing was performed on naive CD4+ T cells sorted from blood. The subset here: CD45RA+ positively selected. Written as DNA, the CDR3 is TGTGCCAGCAGTTTGGGACGGAGGAACACTGAAGCTTTCTTT. Its protein product is CASSLGRRNTEAFF.